These T cell receptor beta chains were read from a single sample in a study of cytomegalovirus exposure and HLA in healthy donors. Produced via immunoSEQ multiplex PCR; TCRdb's table is partial and in-frame only. The sample consists of about 160,000 clones, approximately 81% of them appearing once. Sequencing used PBMCs. These receptors were taken from a boy between 2 and 10 years old in good health and CMV-seronegative. The CDR3 runs from the conserved cysteine through the conserved F or W. The D gene is left open where the match is weak. Not all rows give a size; the values are once, few, many and, for expanded clones, a class.

CDR3 length	clone size	D gene	V gene	J gene	CDR3 DNA	CDR3 protein
15	-	TRBD1	TRBV19	TRBJ1-1	TGTGCCAGTCAACGGACAGGGGGCTGGGACACTGAAGCTTTCTTT	CASQRTGGWDTEAFF
15	-	-	TRBV11-2	TRBJ1-4	TGTGCCAGCAGCTTACTGGGCAGATCTAATGAAAAACTGTTTTTT	CASSLLGRSNEKLFF
16	-	TRBD1	TRBV7-9	TRBJ2-1	TGTTCCAGCAGTTCCCCCCGGGACAGTTCCTACAATGAGCAGTTCTTC	CSSSSPRDSSYNEQFF
15	-	-	TRBV19	TRBJ2-7	TGTGCCAGTAGTATTAGCGGCTTGTCCGCAAGCGAGCAGTACTTC	CASSISGLSASEQYF
16	once	TRBD1	TRBV9	TRBJ2-3	TGTGCCAGCAGCTCCCGGACAGGGGGTATATCAGATACGCAGTATTTT	CASSSRTGGISDTQYF
19	-	-	TRBV11-3	TRBJ1-2	TGTGCCAGCAGCTTCTACCAGGGGTTTTATTCATCGATTCGTCATGGCTACACCTTC	CASSFYQGFYSSIRHGYTF
19	-	TRBD2	TRBV5-4	TRBJ2-3	TGTGCCAGCAGCTTGGCCGGGACTAGCGGGAGGGCCGACCAAGATACGCAGTATTTT	CASSLAGTSGRADQDTQYF
15	-	TRBD2	TRBV6-1	TRBJ2-3	TGTGCCAGTTCCCCACTAGCGGGGGGGCCAGATACGCAGTATTTT	CASSPLAGGPDTQYF
16	-	TRBD1	TRBV7-3	TRBJ2-2	TGTGCCAGCAGTCCCGGGACAGGGTTCGGCACCGGGGAGCTGTTTTTT	CASSPGTGFGTGELFF
15	-	TRBD1	TRBV28	TRBJ2-2	TGTGCCAGCAGTTTAAGGGACAGGGAAATAAGGGAGCTGTTTTTT	CASSLRDREIRELFF
16	-	TRBD2	TRBV7-9	TRBJ2-1	TGTGCCAGCACCCCTAGCGGTATAAGCTCCTACAATGAGCAGTTCTTC	CASTPSGISSYNEQFF
14	-	-	TRBV18	TRBJ1-6	TGTGCCAGCTCACCACCGGACCAGGGTTCACCCCTCCACTTT	CASSPPDQGSPLHF
15	-	-	TRBV28	TRBJ1-6	TGTGCCAGCAGTCCTATGCGTCACCTCAATTCACCCCTCCACTTT	CASSPMRHLNSPLHF
15	-	TRBD2	TRBV6-1	TRBJ2-2	TGTGCCAGCAGTGAGACTAGCGGGGGGGCCGGGGAGCTGTTTTTT	CASSETSGGAGELFF
14	-	TRBD1	TRBV11-2	TRBJ2-7	TGTGCCAGCAGCGTAGGGACAGGGGCCTACGAGCAGTACTTC	CASSVGTGAYEQYF
15	-	-	TRBV18	TRBJ2-2	TGTGCCAGCTCACCACGGGGACTTGGTACCGGGGAGCTGTTTTTT	CASSPRGLGTGELFF
17	-	TRBD1	TRBV23-1	TRBJ2-1	TGCGCCAGCAGTCAATCGGAACAGGGGATCTCCTACAATGAGCAGTTCTTC	CASSQSEQGISYNEQFF
21	-	-	TRBV12-5	TRBJ1-5	TGTGCTAGTGGTTTGGTAAGCAGCGGGGCAGCGTGGGTTTATAGCAATCAGCCCCAGCATTTT	CASGLVSSGAAWVYSNQPQHF
15	-	-	TRBV6-5	TRBJ1-1	TGTGCCAGCAGTTACTTTACAGGGATCAGCACTGAAGCTTTCTTT	CASSYFTGISTEAFF
13	-	-	TRBV9	TRBJ2-5	TGTGCCAGCAGCGTTAAGATGAGGGAGACCCAGTACTTC	CASSVKMRETQYF
15	-	-	TRBV6-5	TRBJ2-1	TGTGCCAGCAGCCCCGAAGGACTTTCCTACAATGAGCAGTTCTTC	CASSPEGLSYNEQFF
14	-	-	TRBV28	TRBJ2-7	TGTGCCAGCAGTTTTGCGGGCGACTCCTACGAGCAGTACTTC	CASSFAGDSYEQYF
15	-	TRBD2	TRBV5-1	TRBJ2-3	TGCGCCAGCAGCGGTACTAGCGGGAGTACTGATACGCAGTATTTT	CASSGTSGSTDTQYF